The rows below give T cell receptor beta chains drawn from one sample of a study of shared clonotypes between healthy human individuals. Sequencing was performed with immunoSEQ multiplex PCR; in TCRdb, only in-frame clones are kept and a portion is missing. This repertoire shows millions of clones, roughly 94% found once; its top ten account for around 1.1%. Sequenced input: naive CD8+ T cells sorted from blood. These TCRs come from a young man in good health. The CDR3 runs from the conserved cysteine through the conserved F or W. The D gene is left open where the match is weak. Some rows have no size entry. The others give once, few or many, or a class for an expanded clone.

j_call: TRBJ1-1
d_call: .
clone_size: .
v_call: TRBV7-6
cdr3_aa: CASSPSPRQTNTEAFF
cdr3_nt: TGTGCCAGCAGCCCGAGCCCGCGGCAGACGAACACTGAAGCTTTCTTT

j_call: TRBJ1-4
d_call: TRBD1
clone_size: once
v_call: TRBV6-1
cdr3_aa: CASSEFPGQGDEKLFF
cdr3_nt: TGTGCCAGCAGTGAATTCCCTGGACAGGGTGATGAAAAACTGTTTTTT

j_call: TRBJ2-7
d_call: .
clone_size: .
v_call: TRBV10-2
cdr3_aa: CASSEGLRHEQYF
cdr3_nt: TGCGCCAGCAGTGAGGGGCTCCGCCACGAGCAGTACTTC

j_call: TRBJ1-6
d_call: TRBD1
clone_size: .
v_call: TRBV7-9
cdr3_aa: CASSPLTGENSPLHF
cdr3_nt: TGTGCCAGCAGCCCCCTGACAGGGGAGAATTCACCCCTCCACTTT

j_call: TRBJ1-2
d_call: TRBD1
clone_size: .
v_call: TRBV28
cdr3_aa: CASSGGTGGNYGYTF
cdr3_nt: TGTGCCAGCAGTGGCGGGACAGGGGGGAACTATGGCTACACCTTC

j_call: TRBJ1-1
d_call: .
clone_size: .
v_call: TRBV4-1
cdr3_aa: CASSLGPVMNTEAFF
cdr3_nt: TGCGCCAGCAGCCTGGGACCGGTGATGAACACTGAAGCTTTCTTT

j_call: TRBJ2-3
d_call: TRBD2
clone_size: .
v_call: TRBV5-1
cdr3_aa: CASSLGLAGSTRADTQYF
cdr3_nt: TGCGCCAGCAGCTTGGGACTAGCGGGGTCCACCAGGGCAGATACGCAGTATTTT

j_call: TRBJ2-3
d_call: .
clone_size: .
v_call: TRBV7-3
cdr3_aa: CASSLWRAKKKEDTQYF
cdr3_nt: TGTGCCAGCAGCTTGTGGCGGGCCAAAAAAAAGGAAGATACGCAGTATTTT

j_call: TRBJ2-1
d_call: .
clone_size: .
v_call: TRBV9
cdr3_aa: CASSVADGRWENEQFF
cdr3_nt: TGTGCCAGCAGCGTAGCTGACGGTCGGTGGGAGAATGAGCAGTTCTTC

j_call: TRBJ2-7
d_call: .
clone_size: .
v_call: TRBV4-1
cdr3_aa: CASSQVGSSLYEQYF
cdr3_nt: TGCGCCAGCAGCCAAGTTGGCAGCAGCCTATACGAGCAGTACTTC

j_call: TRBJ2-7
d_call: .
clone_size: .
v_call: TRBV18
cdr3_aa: CASSPPFRQSAYEQYF
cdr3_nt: TGTGCCAGCTCACCACCTTTTCGGCAGTCAGCTTACGAGCAGTACTTC

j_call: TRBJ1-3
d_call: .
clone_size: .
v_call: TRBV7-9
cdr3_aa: CASSSQMLGNTIYF
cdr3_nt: TGTGCCAGCAGCTCTCAAATGCTTGGAAACACCATATATTTT

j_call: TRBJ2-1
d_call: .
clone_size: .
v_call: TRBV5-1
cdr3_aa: CASSPDRYNEQFF
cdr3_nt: TGCGCCAGCAGCCCCGACAGATACAATGAGCAGTTCTTC

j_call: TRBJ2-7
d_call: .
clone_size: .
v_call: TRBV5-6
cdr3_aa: CASSLASGFHEQYF
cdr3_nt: TGTGCCAGCAGCTTGGCGTCAGGCTTCCACGAGCAGTACTTC

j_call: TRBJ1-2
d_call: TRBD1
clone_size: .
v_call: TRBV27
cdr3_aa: CASRDSGYGYTF
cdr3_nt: TGTGCCAGTCGGGACAGCGGTTATGGCTACACCTTC

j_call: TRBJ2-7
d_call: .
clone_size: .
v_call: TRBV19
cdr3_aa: CASSRDSYEQYF
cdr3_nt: TGTGCCAGTAGCCGGGACTCCTACGAGCAGTACTTC

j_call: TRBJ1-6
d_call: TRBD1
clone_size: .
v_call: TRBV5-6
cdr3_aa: CASRPTGAVNSPLHF
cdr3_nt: TGTGCCAGCAGGCCTACAGGGGCCGTTAATTCACCCCTCCACTTT

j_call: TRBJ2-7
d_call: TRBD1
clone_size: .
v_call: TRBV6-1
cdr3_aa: CASSWAETGDYEQYF
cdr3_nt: TGTGCCAGCAGTTGGGCGGAGACAGGGGACTACGAGCAGTACTTC

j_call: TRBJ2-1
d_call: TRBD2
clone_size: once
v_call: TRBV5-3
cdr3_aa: CARSLLAGNNEQFF
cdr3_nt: TGTGCCAGAAGCTTGCTAGCGGGAAACAATGAGCAGTTCTTC

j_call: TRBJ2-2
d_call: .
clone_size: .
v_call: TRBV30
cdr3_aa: CAWGTGTTNTGELFF
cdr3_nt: TGTGCCTGGGGGACCGGGACAACGAACACCGGGGAGCTGTTTTTT

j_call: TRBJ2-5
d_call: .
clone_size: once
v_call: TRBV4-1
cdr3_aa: CASSQVQEEETQYF
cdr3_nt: TGCGCCAGCAGCCAGGTACAGGAAGAAGAGACCCAGTACTTC

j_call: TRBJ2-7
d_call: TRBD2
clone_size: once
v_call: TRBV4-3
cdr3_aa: CASSQAASGINEQYF
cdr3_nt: TGCGCCAGCAGCCAAGCGGCTAGCGGTATAAACGAGCAGTACTTC

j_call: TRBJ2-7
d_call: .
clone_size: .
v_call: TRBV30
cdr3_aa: CAWSETVEQYF
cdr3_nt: TGTGCCTGGAGTGAGACAGTAGAGCAGTACTTC

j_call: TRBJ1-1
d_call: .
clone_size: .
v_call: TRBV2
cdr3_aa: CASREGDTEAFF
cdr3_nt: TGTGCCAGCAGGGAGGGGGACACTGAAGCTTTCTTT

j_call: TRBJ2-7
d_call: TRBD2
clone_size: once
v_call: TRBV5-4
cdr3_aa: CASSQVVALAGVSYEQYF
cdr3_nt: TGCGCCAGCAGCCAAGTTGTGGCCCTAGCGGGCGTGTCCTACGAGCAGTACTTC

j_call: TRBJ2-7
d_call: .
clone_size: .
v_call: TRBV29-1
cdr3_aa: CSVEGGDRDSYEQYF
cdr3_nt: TGCAGCGTTGAAGGAGGGGACCGGGACTCCTACGAGCAGTACTTC

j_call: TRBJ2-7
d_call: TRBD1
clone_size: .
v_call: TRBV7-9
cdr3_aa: CASSSSTGQGIYEQYF
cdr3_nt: TGTGCCAGCAGCTCTTCCACAGGACAGGGGATCTACGAGCAGTACTTC

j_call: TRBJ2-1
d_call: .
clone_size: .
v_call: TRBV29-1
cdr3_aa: CSVEYPSLNEQFF
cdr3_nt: TGCAGCGTTGAATACCCTAGCTTAAATGAGCAGTTCTTC

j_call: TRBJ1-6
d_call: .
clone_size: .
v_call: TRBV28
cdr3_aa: CASSLAPWDAEGSYNSPLHF
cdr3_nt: TGTGCCAGCAGTTTGGCCCCATGGGACGCGGAGGGCTCCTATAATTCACCCCTCCACTTT

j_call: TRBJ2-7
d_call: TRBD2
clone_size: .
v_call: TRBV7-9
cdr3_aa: CASSSTSGGLEQYF
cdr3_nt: TGTGCCAGCAGTTCGACTAGCGGGGGGCTCGAGCAGTACTTC

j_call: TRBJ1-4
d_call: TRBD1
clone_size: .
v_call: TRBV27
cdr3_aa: CASSLATGVNEKLFF
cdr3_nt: TGTGCCAGCAGTTTGGCAACAGGGGTTAATGAAAAACTGTTTTTT

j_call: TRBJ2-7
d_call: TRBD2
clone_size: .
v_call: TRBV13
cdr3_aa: CASSSLRGSGYEQYF
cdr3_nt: TGTGCCAGCAGCTCACTGCGCGGGAGCGGGTACGAGCAGTACTTC

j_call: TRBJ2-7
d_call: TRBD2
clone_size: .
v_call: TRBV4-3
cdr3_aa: CASSHRTSGEGSYEQYF
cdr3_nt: TGCGCCAGCAGCCACCGGACTAGCGGGGAAGGCTCCTACGAGCAGTACTTC

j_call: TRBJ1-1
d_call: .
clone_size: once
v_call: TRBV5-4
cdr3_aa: CASSARGIETEAFF
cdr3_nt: TGTGCCAGCAGCGCCCGGGGCATCGAGACTGAAGCTTTCTTT

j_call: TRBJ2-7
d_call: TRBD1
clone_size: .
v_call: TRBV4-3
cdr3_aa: CASSQVLEGTGGAYEQYF
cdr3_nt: TGCGCCAGCAGCCAAGTCTTGGAGGGGACAGGGGGGGCCTACGAGCAGTACTTC

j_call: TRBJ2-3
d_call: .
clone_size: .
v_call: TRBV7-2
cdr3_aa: CASSLASQGRDTQYF
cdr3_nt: TGTGCCAGCAGCTTAGCGTCCCAGGGTCGAGATACGCAGTATTTT

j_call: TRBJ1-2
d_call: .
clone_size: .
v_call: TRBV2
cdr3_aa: CASRAESYGYTF
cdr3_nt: TGTGCCAGCAGGGCAGAGAGCTATGGCTACACCTTC

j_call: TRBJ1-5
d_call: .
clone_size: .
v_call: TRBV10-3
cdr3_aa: CAISESTQGGYNQPQHF
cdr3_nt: TGTGCCATCAGTGAGTCGACTCAAGGGGGGTACAATCAGCCCCAGCATTTT

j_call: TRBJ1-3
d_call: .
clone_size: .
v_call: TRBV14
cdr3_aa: CASSSLGGLGNTIYF
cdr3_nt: TGTGCCAGCAGCTCCCTTGGGGGGCTAGGAAACACCATATATTTT

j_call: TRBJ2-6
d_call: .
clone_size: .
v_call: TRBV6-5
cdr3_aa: CASSYSPGSGANVLTF
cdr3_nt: TGTGCCAGCAGTTACTCGCCCGGGTCTGGGGCCAACGTCCTGACTTTC